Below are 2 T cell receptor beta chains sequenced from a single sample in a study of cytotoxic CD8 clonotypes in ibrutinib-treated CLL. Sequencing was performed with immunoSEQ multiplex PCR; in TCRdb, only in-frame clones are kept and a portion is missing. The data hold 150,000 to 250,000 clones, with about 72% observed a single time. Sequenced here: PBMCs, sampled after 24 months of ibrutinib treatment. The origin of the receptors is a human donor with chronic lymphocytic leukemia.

The CDR3 region is CAIGVLGYNEQFF. DNA of the CDR3: TGTGCCATAGGGGTTTTGGGTTACAATGAGCAGTTCTTC. The genes are TRBV10-3 and TRBJ2-1; a weak D match, TRBD1 (5 bases). This CDR3 region has 13 residues. Deletions cut 9 bases from V and 4 bases from J, with 13 bases between. CDR1 is ENHRY, CDR2 SYGVKD, per germline.

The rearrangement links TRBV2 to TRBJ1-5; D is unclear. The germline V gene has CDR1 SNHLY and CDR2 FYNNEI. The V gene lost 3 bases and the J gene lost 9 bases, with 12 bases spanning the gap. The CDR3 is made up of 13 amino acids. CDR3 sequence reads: CASSDMLSSPQHF. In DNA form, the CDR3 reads TGTGCCAGCAGTGACATGCTAAGCTCGCCCCAGCATTTT.